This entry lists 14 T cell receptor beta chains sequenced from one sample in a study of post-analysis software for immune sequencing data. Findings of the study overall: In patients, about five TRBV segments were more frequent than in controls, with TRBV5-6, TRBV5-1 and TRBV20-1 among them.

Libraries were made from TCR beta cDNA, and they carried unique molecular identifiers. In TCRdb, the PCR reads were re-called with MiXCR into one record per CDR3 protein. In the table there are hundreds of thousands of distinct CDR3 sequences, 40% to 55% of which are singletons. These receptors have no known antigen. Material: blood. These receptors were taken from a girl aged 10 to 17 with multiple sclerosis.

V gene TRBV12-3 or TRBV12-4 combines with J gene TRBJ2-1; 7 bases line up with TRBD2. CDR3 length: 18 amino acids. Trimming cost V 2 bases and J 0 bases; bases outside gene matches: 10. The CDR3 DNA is TGTGCCAGCAGTTTAACTGCTAGCGGAACCAGCTCCTACAATGAGCAGTTCTTC. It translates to CASSLTASGTSSYNEQFF.

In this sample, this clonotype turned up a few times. DNA for the CDR3: TGCGCCAGCAGCTATGATGGACCGGGTCGGATTCAGTACTTC. Translation gives CASSYDGPGRIQYF. The genes are TRBV5-1 and TRBJ2-4; the D is unclear. CDR1 and CDR2 from the germline V gene are SGHRS and YFSETQ. V dropped 3 bases and J dropped 10 bases, with 17 bases sitting between them. The CDR3 consists of 14 residues.

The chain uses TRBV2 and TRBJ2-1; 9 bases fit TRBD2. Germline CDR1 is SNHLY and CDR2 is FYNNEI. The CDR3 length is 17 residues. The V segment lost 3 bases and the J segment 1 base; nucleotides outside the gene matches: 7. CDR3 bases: TGTGCCAGCAGTGATGCGACTAGCGGATTATCCTACAATGAGCAGTTCTTC. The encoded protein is CASSDATSGLSYNEQFF.

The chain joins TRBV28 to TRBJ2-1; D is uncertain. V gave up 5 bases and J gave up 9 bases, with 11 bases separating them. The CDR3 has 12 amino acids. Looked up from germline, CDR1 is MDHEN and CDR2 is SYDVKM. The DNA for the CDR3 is TGTGCCAGCAGTCCGTCCGCGGTTGAGCAGTTCTTC. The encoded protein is CASSPSAVEQFF.

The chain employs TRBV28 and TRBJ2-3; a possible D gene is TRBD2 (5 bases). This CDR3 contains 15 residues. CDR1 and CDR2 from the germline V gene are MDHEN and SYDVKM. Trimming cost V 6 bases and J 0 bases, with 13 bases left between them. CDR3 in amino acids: CASSRGRSSTDTQYF. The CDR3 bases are TGTGCCAGCAGCCGGGGTAGATCTAGCACAGATACGCAGTATTTT.

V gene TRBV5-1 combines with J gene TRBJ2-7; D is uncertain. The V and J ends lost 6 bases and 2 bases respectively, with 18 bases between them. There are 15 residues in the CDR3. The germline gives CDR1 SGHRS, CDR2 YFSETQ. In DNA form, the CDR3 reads TGCGCCAGCAACGATGGTTTGGGGTTTACCTACGAGCAGTACTTC. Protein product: CASNDGLGFTYEQYF.

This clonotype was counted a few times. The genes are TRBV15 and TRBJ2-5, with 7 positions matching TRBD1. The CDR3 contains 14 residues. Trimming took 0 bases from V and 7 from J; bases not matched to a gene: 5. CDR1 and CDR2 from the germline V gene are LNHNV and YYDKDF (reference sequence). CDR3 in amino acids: CATSRDRAGGTQYF. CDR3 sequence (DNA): TGTGCCACCAGCAGAGATCGGGCAGGGGGGACCCAGTACTTC.

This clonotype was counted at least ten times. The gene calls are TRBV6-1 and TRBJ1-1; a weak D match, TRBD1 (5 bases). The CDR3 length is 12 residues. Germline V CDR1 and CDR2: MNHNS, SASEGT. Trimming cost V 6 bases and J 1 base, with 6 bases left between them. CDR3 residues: CASSQGNTEAFF. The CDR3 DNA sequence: TGTGCCAGCAGCCAGGGGAACACTGAAGCTTTCTTT.

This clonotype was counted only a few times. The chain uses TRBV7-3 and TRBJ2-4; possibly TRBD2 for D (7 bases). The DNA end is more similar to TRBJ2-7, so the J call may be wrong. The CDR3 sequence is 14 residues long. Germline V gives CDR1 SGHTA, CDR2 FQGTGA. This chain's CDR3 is CASSLFSGEGEQYF. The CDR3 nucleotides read TGTGCCAGCAGCTTATTTTCAGGGGAGGGCGAGCAGTACTTC.

The CDR3 protein is CASSVGVSLETQYF. The CDR3, as DNA: TGTGCCAGCAGCGTAGGAGTCAGCCTAGAGACCCAGTACTTC. V usage is TRBV9 and J usage is TRBJ2-5; D call uncertain. In germline, CDR1 is SGDLS, CDR2 YYNGEE. The CDR3 is 14 residues long. Trimming stripped 0 bases from V and 4 bases from J, with 10 bases between.

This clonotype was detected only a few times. This CDR3 is CASSLLGAIYGYTF. CDR3 nucleotides: TGTGCCAGCAGTTTATTGGGGGCTATCTATGGCTACACCTTC. The chain recombines TRBV28 with TRBJ1-2; D perhaps matches TRBD1 (6 bases). This CDR3 contains 14 residues. Trimming took off 1 base at V and 4 bases at J, with 10 bases between the two ends. Per germline, CDR1 MDHEN and CDR2 SYDVKM.

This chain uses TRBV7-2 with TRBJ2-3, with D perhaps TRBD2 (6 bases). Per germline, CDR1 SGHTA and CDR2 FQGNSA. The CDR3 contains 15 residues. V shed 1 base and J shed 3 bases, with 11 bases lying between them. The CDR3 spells CASSLGRERTDTQYF. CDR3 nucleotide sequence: TGTGCCAGCAGCTTAGGGAGGGAACGGACAGATACGCAGTATTTT.

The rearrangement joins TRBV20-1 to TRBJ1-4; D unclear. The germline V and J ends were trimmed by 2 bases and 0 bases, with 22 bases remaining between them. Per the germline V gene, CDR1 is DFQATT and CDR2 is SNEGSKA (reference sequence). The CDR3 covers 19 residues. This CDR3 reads CSARPDGRTSPATNEKLFF. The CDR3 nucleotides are TGCAGTGCTAGACCGGACGGCAGGACTTCCCCCGCAACTAATGAAAAACTGTTTTTT.

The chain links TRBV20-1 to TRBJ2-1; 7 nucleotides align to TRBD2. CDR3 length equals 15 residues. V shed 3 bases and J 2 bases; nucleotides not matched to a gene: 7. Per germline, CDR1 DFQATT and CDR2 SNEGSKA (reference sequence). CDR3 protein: CSASSTSSPYNEQFF. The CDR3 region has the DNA TGCAGTGCTAGCTCGACTAGCTCCCCCTACAATGAGCAGTTCTTC.